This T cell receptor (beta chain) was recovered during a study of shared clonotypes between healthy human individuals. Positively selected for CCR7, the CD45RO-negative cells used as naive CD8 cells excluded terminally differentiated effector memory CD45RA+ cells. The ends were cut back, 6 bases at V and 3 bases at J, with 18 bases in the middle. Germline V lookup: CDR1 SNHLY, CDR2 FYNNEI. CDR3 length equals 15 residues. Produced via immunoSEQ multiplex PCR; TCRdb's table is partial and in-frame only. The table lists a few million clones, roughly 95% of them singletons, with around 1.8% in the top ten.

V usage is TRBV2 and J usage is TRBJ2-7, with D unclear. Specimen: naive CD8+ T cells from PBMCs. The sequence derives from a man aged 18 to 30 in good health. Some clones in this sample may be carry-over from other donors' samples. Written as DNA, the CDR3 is TGTGCCAGCAGGGGTGGACCTGAACCCGACTACGAGCAGTACTTC. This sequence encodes CASRGGPEPDYEQYF.